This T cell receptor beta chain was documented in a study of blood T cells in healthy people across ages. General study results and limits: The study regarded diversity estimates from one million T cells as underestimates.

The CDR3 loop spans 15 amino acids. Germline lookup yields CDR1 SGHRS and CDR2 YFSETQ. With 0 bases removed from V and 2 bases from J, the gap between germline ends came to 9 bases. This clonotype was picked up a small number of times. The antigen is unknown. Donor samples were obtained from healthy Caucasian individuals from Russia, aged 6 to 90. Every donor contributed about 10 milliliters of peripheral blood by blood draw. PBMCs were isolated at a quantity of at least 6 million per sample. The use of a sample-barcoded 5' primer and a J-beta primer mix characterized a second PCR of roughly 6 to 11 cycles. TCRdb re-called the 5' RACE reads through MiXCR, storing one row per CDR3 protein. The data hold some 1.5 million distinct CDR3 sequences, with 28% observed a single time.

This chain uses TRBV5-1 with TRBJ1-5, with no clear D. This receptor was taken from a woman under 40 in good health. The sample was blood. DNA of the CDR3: TGCGCCAGCAGCTTGGAGGCGGGTCGCAATCAGCCCCAGCATTTT. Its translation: CASSLEAGRNQPQHF.